This note documents a single TCR beta chain sequence. Sequencing used cDNA as its template, made by extracting RNA and reverse transcribing it. Here immunoSEQ multiplex PCR was the method, and the copy in TCRdb shows in-frame clones only, minus some. The sample shows some 210,000 clones, approximately 61% of them seen only once. These data are taken from a study of CD8+ T cells in alopecia areata. Those with alopecia areata gave lesional scalp punch biopsies and peripheral blood. The CDR3 covers 16 residues. J gave up 0 bases and V 0 bases, and 5 bases lay outside the gene matches. Per the germline V gene, CDR1 is SGDLS and CDR2 is YYNGEE.

This rearrangement joins TRBV9 to TRBJ1-1; 7 bases are shared with TRBD1. The sequenced sample was CD4+ T cells sorted from blood, obtained at week 0. This receptor was obtained from a human donor with alopecia areata. Here the CDR3 DNA reads TGTGCCAGCAGCGTAGGGGACAGTGGGATGAACACTGAAGCTTTCTTT. It codes for CASSVGDSGMNTEAFF.